This entry is about one T cell receptor (beta chain). Its antigen remains undetermined. Nothing much larger sits one base from this clone, and base qualities are not available. The CDR3 regions of human TCRbeta chains were subjected to immunosequencing. For the original study's pipeline: Repertoire TCRs were checked for matches against a reference library of SARS-CoV-2-specific TCRs that had been generated using the MIRA antigen-specificity platform. Breadth meant the fraction of unique TCRs that were SARS-CoV-2-associated, whereas depth meant the fraction of total T cells that were SARS-CoV-2-associated. Using the MIRA data, every spike-specific TCR was mapped to the spike region that the TCR reacted to and assigned to either a CD4 or a CD8 class. Log10-transformed breadth and depth values were compared by one-way ANOVA with Sidak's multiple comparisons tests. This is the immuneACCESS table as TCRdb keeps it, with only in-frame sequences that have V and J called. A part of the clones is gone; compared with another copy, unresolved V genes explain less than half, and the rest is unexplained. That table is the source of V, J and clone size, and D and trimming were worked out from the DNA. This sample has approximately 140,000 clones in its table, and more than 85% of those were observed once. 2.5% to 3% of the sample comes from the top ten.

This record belongs to a study of T cell responses to AZD1222 COVID-19 vaccine (dated by TCRdb to 2020 to 2022). Concerning the study at large: AZD1222 recipients given second doses at about 4 weeks or at about 12 weeks were pooled, since spike-specific TCR depth and breadth were not found to differ between the two schedules. TCR sequencing was performed for 233 trial participants, of whom 207 were given two doses of AZD1222 and around 25 were given two doses of MenACWY control vaccine. Trial participants were enrolled into age subgroups of 18-55, 56-69 and 70-plus years, which contained about 150, 28 and 57 TCR-sequenced participants, respectively. What the study reported, not specific to this receptor: CD4 TCRs associated with the vaccine covered the entire spike protein, and the dominant responses were in regions 160-218 and 743-854. Because no day 14 peak-response samples were available, repertoires were characterized only after the peak T cell response. The 56-69-year group was small, and its depth increase did not reach significance, likely because of low power. After two AZD1222 doses, both the breadth and the depth of spike-specific TCRs were significantly higher than at day 0 and than in MenACWY recipients. Conclusions about previously exposed vaccinees are limited because only a handful of AZD1222 recipients were SARS-CoV-2 seropositive at baseline. Participants were mostly white British and included more females than males, and it was suggested by the authors that clonal diversity may have been underestimated. Nearly half of unique spike-specific TCRs reportedly recognized epitopes outside regions mutated in the B.1.351 and B.1.1.7 variants.

Unmatched junction bases come to 2, with V trimmed by 0 bases and J by 1 base. CDR1 is given as SGDLS and CDR2 as YYNGEE, both from the germline V gene. The CDR3 measures 15 amino acids from cysteine to phenylalanine. Only the CDR3 region is kept as DNA, spanning 45 bases read in frame from base 1. In the paper's terms, the time point label means: baseline before first vaccination. Samples from vaccinated people were obtained from the UK trials COV001 and COV002, which included a single-blind randomized controlled phase 2/3 trial of AZD1222 (ChAdOx1 nCoV-19) in healthy adults. For TCRbeta chain sequencing, PBMC samples were collected from trial participants at day 0 and at day 28 after the second dose.

The rearranged chain carries TRBV9 and TRBJ2-3, with 7 bases aligning to TRBD2. The TCR originated in an adult in good health. The starting material was peripheral blood, obtained on day 0 of AZD1222 vaccination. The CDR3 loop reads CASSVVGRGTDTQYF. The DNA sequence is given as TGTGCCAGCAGCGTAGTGGGGAGGGGCACAGATACGCAGTATTTT.